This passage covers 2 T cell receptor beta chains from one sample sequenced in a study of low-dose radiotherapy and immunotherapy resistance in tumors. Time point defined: before trial treatment. Primers used for first-strand cDNA, a TRAV- and TRBV-specific set, covered both alpha and beta chains. An approximately 19-cycle PCR with a constant-region primer and V-primer adapter amplified TCRs. TCRdb reprocessed the reads via MiXCR and lists one record per CDR3 protein. Among around 76,000 distinct CDR3 sequences listed, more than 25% were seen once. Sample: PBMCs, taken before treatment. The origin of the receptors is a female donor with ovarian cancer.

Many counts were recorded for this clonotype. CDR3 DNA: TGTGCCAGCAGTTACTCGGGGCTAGCGGGAACCTCCGGGGAGCTGTTTTTT. Residues: CASSYSGLAGTSGELFF. The chain employs TRBV6-2 or TRBV6-3 and TRBJ2-2; 9 bases match TRBD2. With V trimmed by 0 bases and J by 6 bases, 8 bases remained unmatched. Germline V gives CDR1 MNHEY, CDR2 SVGEGT. The CDR3 is 17 amino acids.

This clonotype was picked up many times. This chain uses TRBV24-1 with TRBJ2-4; unclear D gene. The germline V and J ends were trimmed by 10 bases and 3 bases, with 12 bases remaining between them. The CDR3 contains 13 residues. Germline CDR1 is KGHDR and CDR2 is SFDVKD. The CDR3 is CATLDVLKNIQYF. DNA of the CDR3: TGTGCCACGCTGGACGTCCTCAAAAACATTCAGTACTTC.